This T cell receptor beta chain was identified during a study of blood T cell repertoires in COVID-19. This table comes from immunoSEQ multiplex PCR, and its TCRdb copy is limited to in-frame clones, with some not included. The profile shows about 300,000 clones, approximately 91% of them singletons. The CDR3 consists of 16 residues. V lost 3 bases and J lost 4; bases outside the gene matches: 11. The germline CDR1 and CDR2 sequences are MGHRA and YSYEKL. Sequencing was done on a sample of PBMCs or T cells enriched from blood (not recorded which). The rearrangement joins TRBV4-1 to TRBJ1-2; the match to TRBD1 covers 7 bases. The clonotype comes from a woman in her thirties or forties who had recovered from COVID-19. CDR3 in DNA: TGCGCCAGCAGCCATGATAGGGACAGTCAAATCTATGGCTACACCTTC. This translates into CASSHDRDSQIYGYTF.